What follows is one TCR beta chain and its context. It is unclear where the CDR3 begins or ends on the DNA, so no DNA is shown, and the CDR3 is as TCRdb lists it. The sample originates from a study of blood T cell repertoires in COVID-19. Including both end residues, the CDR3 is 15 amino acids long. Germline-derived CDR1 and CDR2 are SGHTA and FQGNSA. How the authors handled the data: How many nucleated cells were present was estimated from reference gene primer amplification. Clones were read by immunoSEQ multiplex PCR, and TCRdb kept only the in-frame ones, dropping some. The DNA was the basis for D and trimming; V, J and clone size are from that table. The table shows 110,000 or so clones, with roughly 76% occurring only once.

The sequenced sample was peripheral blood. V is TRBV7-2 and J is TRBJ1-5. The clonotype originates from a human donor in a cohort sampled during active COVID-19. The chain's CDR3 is CASSFGNGGNQPQHF.